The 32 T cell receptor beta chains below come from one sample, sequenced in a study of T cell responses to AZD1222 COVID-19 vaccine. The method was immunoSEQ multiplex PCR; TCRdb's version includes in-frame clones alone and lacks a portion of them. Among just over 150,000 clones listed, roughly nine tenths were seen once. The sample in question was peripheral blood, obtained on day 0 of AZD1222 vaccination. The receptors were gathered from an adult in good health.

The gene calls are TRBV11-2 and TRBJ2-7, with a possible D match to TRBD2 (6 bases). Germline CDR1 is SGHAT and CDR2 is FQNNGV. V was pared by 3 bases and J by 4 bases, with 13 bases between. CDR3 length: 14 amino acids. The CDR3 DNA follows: TGTGCCAGCAGCTTTGCAGCGGGCGCTTACGAGCAGTACTTC. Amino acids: CASSFAAGAYEQYF.

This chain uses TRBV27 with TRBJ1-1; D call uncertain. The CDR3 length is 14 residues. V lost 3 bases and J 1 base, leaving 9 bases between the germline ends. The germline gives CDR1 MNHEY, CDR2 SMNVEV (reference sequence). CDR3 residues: CASSFSQRNTEAFF. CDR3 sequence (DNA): TGTGCCAGCAGTTTTTCACAGAGGAACACTGAAGCTTTCTTT.

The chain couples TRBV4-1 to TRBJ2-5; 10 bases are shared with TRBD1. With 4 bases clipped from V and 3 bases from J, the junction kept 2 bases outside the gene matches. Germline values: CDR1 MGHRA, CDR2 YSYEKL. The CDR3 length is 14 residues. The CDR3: CASSRGTGEETQYF. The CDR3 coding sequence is TGCGCCAGCAGCCGAGGGACAGGGGAAGAGACCCAGTACTTC.

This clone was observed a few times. DNA of the CDR3: TGTGCCAGCAGCCTAGGGACTAGCGGGAGGGCCTACAATGAGCAGTTCTTC. This gives the protein CASSLGTSGRAYNEQFF. This chain uses TRBV11-2 with TRBJ2-1; TRBD2 agrees at 16 bases. Per germline, CDR1 SGHAT and CDR2 FQNNGV. V lost 5 bases and J lost 2; bases outside the gene matches: 3. The CDR3 loop spans 17 amino acids.

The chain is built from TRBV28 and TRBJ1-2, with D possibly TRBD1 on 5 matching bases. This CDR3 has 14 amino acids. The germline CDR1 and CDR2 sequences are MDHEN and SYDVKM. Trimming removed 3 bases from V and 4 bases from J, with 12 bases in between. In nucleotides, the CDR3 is TGTGCCAGCAGTTTGGGGGACGAGGGCTATGGCTACACCTTC. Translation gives CASSLGDEGYGYTF.

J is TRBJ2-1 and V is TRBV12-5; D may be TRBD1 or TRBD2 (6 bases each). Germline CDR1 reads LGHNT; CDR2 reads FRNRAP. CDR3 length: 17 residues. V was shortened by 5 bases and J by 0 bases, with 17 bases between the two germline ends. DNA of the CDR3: TGTGCTAGTGGTCCGCAATTAGGGGGGAGCTCCTACAATGAGCAGTTCTTC. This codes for CASGPQLGGSSYNEQFF.

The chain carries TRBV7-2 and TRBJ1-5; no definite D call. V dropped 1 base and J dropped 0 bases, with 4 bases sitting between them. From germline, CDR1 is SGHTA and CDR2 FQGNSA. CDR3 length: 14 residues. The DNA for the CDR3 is TGTGCCAGCAGCTTAGGAGATAGCAATCAGCCCCAGCATTTT. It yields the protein CASSLGDSNQPQHF.

CDR3 DNA sequence: TGTGCCAGTAGTACCCGGGACAGGGTTGTCTATGGCTACACCTTC. This codes for CASSTRDRVVYGYTF. This chain uses TRBV19 with TRBJ1-2, with 9 nucleotides matching TRBD1. Germline V gene sequence: CDR1 LNHDA, CDR2 SQIVND (reference sequence). The CDR3 is 15 residues long. V lost 4 bases, J lost 4 bases, and 7 bases stayed unmatched.

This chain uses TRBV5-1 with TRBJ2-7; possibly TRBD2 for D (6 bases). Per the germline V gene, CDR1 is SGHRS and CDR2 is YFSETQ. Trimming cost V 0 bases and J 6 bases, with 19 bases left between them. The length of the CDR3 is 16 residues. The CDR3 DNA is TGCGCCAGCAGCTTGGCCGGGGAGGCAGGCAGGCCCGAGCAGTACTTC. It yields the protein CASSLAGEAGRPEQYF.

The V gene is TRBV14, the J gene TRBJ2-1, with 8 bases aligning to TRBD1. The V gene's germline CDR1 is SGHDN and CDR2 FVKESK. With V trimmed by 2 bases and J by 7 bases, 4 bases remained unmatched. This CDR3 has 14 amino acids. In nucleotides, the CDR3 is TGTGCCAGCAGCCAATCGGACAGGGTGAATGAGCAGTTCTTC. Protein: CASSQSDRVNEQFF. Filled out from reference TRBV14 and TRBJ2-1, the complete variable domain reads EAGVTQFPSHSVIEKGQTVTLRCDPISGHDNLYWYRRVMGKEIKFLLHFVKESKQDESGMPNNRFLAERTGGTYSTLKVQPAELEDSGVYFCASSQSDRVNEQFFGPGTRLTVL.

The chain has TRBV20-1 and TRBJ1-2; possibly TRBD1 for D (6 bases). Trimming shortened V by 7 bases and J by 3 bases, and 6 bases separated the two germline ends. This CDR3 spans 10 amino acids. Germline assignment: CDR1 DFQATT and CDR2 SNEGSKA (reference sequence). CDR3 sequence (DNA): TGCAGTGGGACAGACTATGGCTACACCTTC. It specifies CSGTDYGYTF.

For the CDR3, the DNA is TGTGCCATCAAGGGACAGTCAGAAAAACTGTTTTTT. This encodes CAIKGQSEKLFF. This chain joins TRBV10-3 and TRBJ1-4; TRBD1 matches 7 bases. The germline V gene has CDR1 ENHRY and CDR2 SYGVKD. Germline trimming cut 7 bases from V and 8 bases from J; bases unmatched to any gene: 4. CDR3 size: 12 residues.

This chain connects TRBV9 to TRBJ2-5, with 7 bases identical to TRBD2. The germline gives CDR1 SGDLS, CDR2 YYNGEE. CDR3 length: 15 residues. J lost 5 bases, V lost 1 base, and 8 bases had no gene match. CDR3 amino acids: CASSVYGRSGETQYF. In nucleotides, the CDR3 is TGTGCCAGCAGCGTATACGGGAGGTCTGGGGAGACCCAGTACTTC.

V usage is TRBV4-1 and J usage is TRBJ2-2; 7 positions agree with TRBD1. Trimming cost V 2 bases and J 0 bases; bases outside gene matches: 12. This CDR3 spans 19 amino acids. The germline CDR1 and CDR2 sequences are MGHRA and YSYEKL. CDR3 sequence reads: CASSQHPRQGVANTGELFF. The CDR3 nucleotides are TGCGCCAGCAGCCAACACCCAAGACAGGGAGTCGCGAACACCGGGGAGCTGTTTTTT.

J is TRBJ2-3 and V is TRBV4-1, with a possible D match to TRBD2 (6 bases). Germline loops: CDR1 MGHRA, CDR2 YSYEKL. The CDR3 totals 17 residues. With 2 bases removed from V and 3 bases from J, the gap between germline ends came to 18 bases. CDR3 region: CASSQYSGVVGTDTQYF. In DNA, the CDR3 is TGCGCCAGCAGCCAATATTCGGGAGTCGTCGGGACAGATACGCAGTATTTT.

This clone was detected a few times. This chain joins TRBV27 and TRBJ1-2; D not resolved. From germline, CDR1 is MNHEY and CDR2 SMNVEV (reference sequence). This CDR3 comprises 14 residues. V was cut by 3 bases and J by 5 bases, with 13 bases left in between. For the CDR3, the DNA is TGTGCCAGCAGTTTGAACGACGGACTATATGGCTACACCTTC. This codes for CASSLNDGLYGYTF.

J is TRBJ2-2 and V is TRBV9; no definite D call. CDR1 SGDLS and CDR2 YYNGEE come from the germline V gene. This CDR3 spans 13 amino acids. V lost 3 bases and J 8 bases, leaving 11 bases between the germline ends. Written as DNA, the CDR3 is TGTGCCAGCAGCGCTGAGTGGTTTGGGGAGCTGTTTTTT. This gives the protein CASSAEWFGELFF.

In DNA, the CDR3 is TGTGCCAGCAGCCCCGGACTAGCGGGAGTTGGCGAGCAGTACTTC. Residues: CASSPGLAGVGEQYF. The V gene is TRBV9, the J gene TRBJ2-7; 13 bases match TRBD2. From germline, CDR1 is SGDLS and CDR2 YYNGEE. The CDR3 covers 15 residues. V was clipped by 4 bases and J by 6 bases; unmatched bases: 7.

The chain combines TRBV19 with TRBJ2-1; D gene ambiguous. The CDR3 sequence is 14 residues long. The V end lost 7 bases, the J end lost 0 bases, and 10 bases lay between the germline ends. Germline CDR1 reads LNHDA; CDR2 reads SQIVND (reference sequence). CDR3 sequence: CASNDPSSYNEQFF. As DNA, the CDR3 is TGTGCCAGTAATGACCCGAGCTCCTACAATGAGCAGTTCTTC.

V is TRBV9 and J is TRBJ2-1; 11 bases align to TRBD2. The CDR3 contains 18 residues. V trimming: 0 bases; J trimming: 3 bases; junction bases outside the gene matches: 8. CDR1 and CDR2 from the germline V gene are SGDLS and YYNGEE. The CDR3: CASSVGGFGTSGYNEQFF. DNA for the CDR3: TGTGCCAGCAGCGTAGGAGGTTTCGGGACTAGCGGCTACAATGAGCAGTTCTTC.

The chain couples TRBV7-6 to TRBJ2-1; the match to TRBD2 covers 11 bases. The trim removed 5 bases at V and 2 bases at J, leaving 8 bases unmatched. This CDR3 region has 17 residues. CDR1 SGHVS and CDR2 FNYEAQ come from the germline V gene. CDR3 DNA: TGTGCCAGCAGCCCGAGAGCTAGCGGGGGGCCCTACAATGAGCAGTTCTTC. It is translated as CASSPRASGGPYNEQFF.

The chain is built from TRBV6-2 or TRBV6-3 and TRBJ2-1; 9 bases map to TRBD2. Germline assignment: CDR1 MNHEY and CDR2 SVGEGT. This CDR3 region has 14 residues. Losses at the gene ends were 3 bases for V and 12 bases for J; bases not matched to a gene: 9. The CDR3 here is CASSYASSGNGQFF. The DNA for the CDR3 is TGTGCCAGCAGTTATGCGTCTAGCGGGAACGGGCAGTTCTTC.

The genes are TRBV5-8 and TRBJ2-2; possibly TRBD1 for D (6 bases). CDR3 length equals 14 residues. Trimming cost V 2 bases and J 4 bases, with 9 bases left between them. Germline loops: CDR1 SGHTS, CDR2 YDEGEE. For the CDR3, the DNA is TGTGCCAGCAGCTTCGGGACATCCACCGGGGAGCTGTTTTTT. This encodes CASSFGTSTGELFF.

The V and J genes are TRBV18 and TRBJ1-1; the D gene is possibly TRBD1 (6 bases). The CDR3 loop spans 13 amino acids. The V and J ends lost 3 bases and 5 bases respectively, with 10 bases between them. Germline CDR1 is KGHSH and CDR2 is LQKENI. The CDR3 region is CASSPKQGTEAFF. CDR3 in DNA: TGTGCCAGCTCACCTAAACAGGGTACTGAAGCTTTCTTT.

The CDR3 nucleotides are TGTGCCAGTAGGAACGGAGGGTTGGGTCAGCCCCAGCATTTT. This codes for CASRNGGLGQPQHF. The chain recombines TRBV19 with TRBJ1-5; D is ambiguous. Per germline, CDR1 LNHDA and CDR2 SQIVND (reference sequence). CDR3 length: 14 amino acids. Between the trimmed V and J ends, which lost 6 bases and 6 bases, there was a span of 15 bases.

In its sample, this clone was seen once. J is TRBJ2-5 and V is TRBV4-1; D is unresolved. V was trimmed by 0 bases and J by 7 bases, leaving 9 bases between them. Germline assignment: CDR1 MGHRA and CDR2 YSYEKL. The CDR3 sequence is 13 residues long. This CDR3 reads CASSQDREVTQYF. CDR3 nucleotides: TGCGCCAGCAGCCAAGATCGCGAGGTGACCCAGTACTTC.

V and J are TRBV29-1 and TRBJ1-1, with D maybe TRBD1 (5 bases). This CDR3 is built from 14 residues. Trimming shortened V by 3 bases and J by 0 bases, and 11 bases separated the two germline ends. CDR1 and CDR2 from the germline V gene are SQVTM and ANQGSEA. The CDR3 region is CSVERGKVNTEAFF. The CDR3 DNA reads TGCAGCGTTGAGCGGGGGAAAGTGAACACTGAAGCTTTCTTT.

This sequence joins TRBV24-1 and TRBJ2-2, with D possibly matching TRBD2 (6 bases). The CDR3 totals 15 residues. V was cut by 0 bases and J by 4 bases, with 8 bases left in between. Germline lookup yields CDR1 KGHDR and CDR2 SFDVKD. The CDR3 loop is CATSDLGGVTGELFF. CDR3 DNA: TGTGCCACCAGTGATTTGGGAGGGGTCACCGGGGAGCTGTTTTTT.

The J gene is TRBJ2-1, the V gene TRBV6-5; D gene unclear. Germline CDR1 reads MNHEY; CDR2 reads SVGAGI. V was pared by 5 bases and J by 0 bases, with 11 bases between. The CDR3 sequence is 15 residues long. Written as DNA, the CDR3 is TGTGCCAGCAGTCCCAGCGAGAGCTCCTACAATGAGCAGTTCTTC. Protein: CASSPSESSYNEQFF.

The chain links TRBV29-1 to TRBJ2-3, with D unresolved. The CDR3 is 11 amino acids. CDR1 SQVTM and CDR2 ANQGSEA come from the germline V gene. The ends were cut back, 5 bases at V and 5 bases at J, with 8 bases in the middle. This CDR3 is CSVPQRDTQYF. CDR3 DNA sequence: TGCAGCGTTCCCCAGAGAGATACGCAGTATTTT.

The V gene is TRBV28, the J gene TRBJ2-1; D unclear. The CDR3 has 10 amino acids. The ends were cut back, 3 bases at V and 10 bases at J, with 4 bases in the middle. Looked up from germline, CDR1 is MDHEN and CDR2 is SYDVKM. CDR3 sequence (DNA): TGTGCCAGCAGTTTCCAGGAGCAGTTCTTC. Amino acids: CASSFQEQFF.

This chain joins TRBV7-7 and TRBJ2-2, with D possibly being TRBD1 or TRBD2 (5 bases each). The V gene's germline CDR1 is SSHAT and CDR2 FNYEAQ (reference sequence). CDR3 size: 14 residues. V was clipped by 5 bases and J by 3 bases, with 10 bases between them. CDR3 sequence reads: CASSIGTDTGELFF. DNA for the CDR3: TGTGCCAGCAGCATCGGGACGGACACCGGGGAGCTGTTTTTT. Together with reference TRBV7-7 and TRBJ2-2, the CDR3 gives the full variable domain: GAGVSQSPRYKVTKRGQDVTLRCDPISSHATLYWYQQALGQGPEFLTYFNYEAQPDKSGLPSDRFSAERPEGSISTLTIQRTEQRDSAMYRCASSIGTDTGELFFGEGSRLTVL.